This T cell receptor beta chain was identified in a study of CD8+CD57+ T cells in acquired aplastic anemia. Overall study results and limits: Patients and controls shared roughly 30 CD8+ CDR3 sequences, which appeared highly expressed in patients and within their immunodominant clones.

Profiles of TCR beta VDJ and CDR3 were generated from a genomic DNA template. Via MiXCR, TCRdb re-called the reads, giving one row per CDR3 protein. The sample includes under 200,000 distinct CDR3 sequences, less than 50% seen only once; the top ten take about 1.8%. Germline lookup yields CDR1 LNHNV and CDR2 YYDKDF (reference sequence). This CDR3 is 16 amino acids long. The V segment lost 8 bases and the J segment 4 bases; nucleotides outside the gene matches: 12. Flow cytometry had shown expanded CD8+CD57+ cells in the patients chosen for sequencing. For this clonotype: Its antigen remains unknown.

Material for sequencing was sorted CD4+, CD8+, or CD8+CD57+ T cells (not recorded which) from PBMCs. V usage is TRBV15 and J usage is TRBJ1-1, with TRBD1 matching 11 bases. The clonotype was recovered from a human donor with aplastic anemia. As DNA, the CDR3 is TGTGCCACCGGATCCACGCGGACAGGGGGCGTCACTGAAGCTTTCTTT. Protein: CATGSTRTGGVTEAFF.